A selection of T cell receptor beta chains follows, all from one sample in a study of response to subunit inactivated influenza vaccine. TCRdb reprocessed the RT-PCR reads with MiXCR, giving one entry per CDR3 protein. The data show about 540,000 distinct CDR3 sequences, under 30% seen once. These data are also associated with another study on T cells expressing NK-cell markers.

The source was CD4+ T cells sorted from PBMCs, collected approximately 12 days after vaccination. The receptor set was obtained from a man aged 50 or older who received an inactivated influenza vaccine. CDR3s include the opening cysteine and the closing phenylalanine or tryptophan. Each record gives: CDR3 length, clone size, J gene, D gene, V gene, CDR3 DNA, CDR3 protein. The D gene is left open where the match is weak. Clone size, where shown, is once, few, many, or a class for clones that have expanded.

>14|-|TRBJ2-7|-|TRBV7-9
TGTGCCAGCAGCTTCGGGCGGGCAACCTACGAGCAGTACTTC
CASSFGRATYEQYF
>14|-|TRBJ1-1|-|TRBV28
TGTGCCAGCAGTCCGTCGGTACCTGGCGCTGAAGCTTTCTTT
CASSPSVPGAEAFF
>13|-|TRBJ1-2|-|TRBV13
TGTGCCAGCAGCCCAGGGTATCTCGCTGGCTACACCTTC
CASSPGYLAGYTF
>14|-|TRBJ2-5|-|TRBV28
TGTGCCAGCAGTTTAGCGGACTTCCAAGAGACCCAGTACTTC
CASSLADFQETQYF
>14|-|TRBJ1-6|TRBD1|TRBV18
TGTGCCAGCTCAGCCGGGACAGGGAGTTCACCCCTCCACTTT
CASSAGTGSSPLHF
>15|few|TRBJ1-4|TRBD1|TRBV12-3/TRBV12-4
TGTGCCAGCAGTTCTACAGGGGGCATGGAAGAAAAACTGTTTTTT
CASSSTGGMEEKLFF
>14|few|TRBJ2-2|-|TRBV12-3/TRBV12-4
TGTGCCAGCAGTTCCACCCCCGGGGCCGGGGAGCTGTTTTTT
CASSSTPGAGELFF
>13|many|TRBJ2-7|-|TRBV24-1
TGTGCCACCAGTGATTCCAGAAGCGCCGAGCAGTACTTC
CATSDSRSAEQYF
>16|few|TRBJ1-2|-|TRBV19
TGTGCCAGTAGTGCCACCGGGACGGTTCCTAACTATGGCTACACCTTC
CASSATGTVPNYGYTF
>13|-|TRBJ2-3|TRBD1|TRBV20-1
TGCAGTGCTACGACAGGGGACACAGATACGCAGTATTTT
CSATTGDTDTQYF
>17|-|TRBJ2-3|TRBD1|TRBV5-1
TGCGCCAGCAGCTATACCGGGACAGGGGTTGTAATAGATACGCAGTATTTT
CASSYTGTGVVIDTQYF
>15|few|TRBJ2-3|-|TRBV3-1
TGTGCCAGCAGCCAAGGGTTAGGGAGCACAGATACGCAGTATTTT
CASSQGLGSTDTQYF
>17|-|TRBJ2-5|TRBD2|TRBV5-1
TGCGCCAGCAGCTTCGGGGGGGCTCCAAGAGCCCGAGAGACCCAGTACTTC
CASSFGGAPRARETQYF
>13|once|TRBJ2-5|-|TRBV2
TGTGCCAGCGGACTCCGGCCCCAAGAGACCCAGTACTTC
CASGLRPQETQYF
>15|few|TRBJ2-1|TRBD1|TRBV5-1
TGCGCCAGCAGACTGCACCGGGACAGGGTGGATGAGCAGTTCTTC
CASRLHRDRVDEQFF
>15|-|TRBJ2-7|-|TRBV5-1
TGCGCCAGCAGCTTGGATGGGACCAAAGCCTACGAGCAGTACTTC
CASSLDGTKAYEQYF
>12|-|TRBJ1-2|-|TRBV10-3
TGTGCCATCAGCCCCCAGGGGAATGGCTACACCTTC
CAISPQGNGYTF
>14|few|TRBJ2-3|-|TRBV15
TGTGCCACCAGCAGGACCGGGGGCACAGATACGCAGTATTTT
CATSRTGGTDTQYF
>13|many|TRBJ1-5|-|TRBV6-2/TRBV6-3
TGTGCCAGCAGTTTCGGACCGTCGGCGCCCCAGCATTTT
CASSFGPSAPQHF
>13|few|TRBJ2-7|-|TRBV28
TGTGCCAGCAGCGCCGGGACTGACTACGAGCAGTACTTC
CASSAGTDYEQYF
>19|few|TRBJ2-6|TRBD1|TRBV4-1
TGCGCCAGCAGCCGAGGACAGGGGGGGAGGGTATCTGGGGCCAACGTCCTGACTTTC
CASSRGQGGRVSGANVLTF
>13|many|TRBJ1-5|-|TRBV4-1
TGCGCCAGCAGCCAAGACGGTAATCAGCCCCAGCATTTT
CASSQDGNQPQHF
>16|-|TRBJ2-1|TRBD2|TRBV11-2
TGTGCCAGCAGCTCGTTGCTAGCGGTGATCTACAATGAGCAGTTCTTC
CASSSLLAVIYNEQFF